A selection of T cell receptor beta chains follows, all from one sample in a study of CD8 T cells in Susac syndrome. Each CDR3 protein is one row after TCRdb ran MiXCR on the immunoSEQ multiplex PCR reads. The sample lists 180,000 or so distinct CDR3 sequences; approximately 96% were seen once. Sequenced: CD4+ T cells from PBMCs. These receptors originate from a human donor in good health. Both conserved end residues are part of each CDR3. The D gene is left open where the match is weak. Clone sizes are given selectively: once, few, many, or a class where the clone is expanded.

cdr3_aa: CASSLGATYTEAFF; cdr3_nt: TGTGCCAGCAGCTTAGGGGCCACTTACACTGAAGCTTTCTTT; j_call: TRBJ1-1; clone_size: -; d_call: -; v_call: TRBV7-2; cdr3_length: 14
cdr3_aa: CASVPGPTVGEQFF; cdr3_nt: TGTGCCAGCGTTCCGGGACCCACGGTCGGTGAGCAGTTCTTC; j_call: TRBJ2-1; clone_size: -; d_call: -; v_call: TRBV7-2; cdr3_length: 14
cdr3_aa: CASSSRDLGGGNTQYF; cdr3_nt: TGTGCCAGCAGCTCCAGGGACCTAGGAGGTGGGAATACGCAGTATTTT; j_call: TRBJ2-3; clone_size: -; d_call: -; v_call: TRBV5-6; cdr3_length: 16
cdr3_aa: CSVEGPVDRESADTQYF; cdr3_nt: TGCAGCGTTGAAGGACCCGTAGACAGGGAGAGCGCAGATACGCAGTATTTT; j_call: TRBJ2-3; clone_size: -; d_call: TRBD1; v_call: TRBV29-1; cdr3_length: 17
cdr3_aa: CASSEQQTYEQYF; cdr3_nt: TGTGCCAGCAGTGAACAACAAACCTACGAGCAGTACTTC; j_call: TRBJ2-7; clone_size: -; d_call: -; v_call: TRBV25-1; cdr3_length: 13
cdr3_aa: CASSSQGIGNIQYF; cdr3_nt: TGTGCCAGCAGTTCACAGGGAATAGGAAACATTCAGTACTTC; j_call: TRBJ2-4; clone_size: once; d_call: -; v_call: TRBV12-3/TRBV12-4; cdr3_length: 14
cdr3_aa: CATSRDRQATGELFF; cdr3_nt: TGTGCCACCAGCAGAGATCGACAGGCCACCGGGGAGCTGTTTTTT; j_call: TRBJ2-2; clone_size: -; d_call: -; v_call: TRBV15; cdr3_length: 15
cdr3_aa: CASSTTGSAFF; cdr3_nt: TGTGCCAGCAGCACCACCGGGTCCGCTTTCTTT; j_call: TRBJ1-1; clone_size: -; d_call: -; v_call: TRBV7-2; cdr3_length: 11
cdr3_aa: CASSQDIAPTETQYF; cdr3_nt: TGTGCCAGCAGCCAAGATATCGCCCCCACGGAGACCCAGTACTTC; j_call: TRBJ2-5; clone_size: -; d_call: -; v_call: TRBV14; cdr3_length: 15
cdr3_aa: CSVTKGLDTQYF; cdr3_nt: TGCAGCGTAACGAAAGGGTTAGATACGCAGTATTTT; j_call: TRBJ2-3; clone_size: -; d_call: -; v_call: TRBV29-1; cdr3_length: 12
cdr3_aa: CATSRDGGVYEQYF; cdr3_nt: TGTGCCACCAGCAGAGATGGCGGGGTCTACGAGCAGTACTTC; j_call: TRBJ2-7; clone_size: -; d_call: -; v_call: TRBV15; cdr3_length: 14
cdr3_aa: CSARPTTGLPNYGYTF; cdr3_nt: TGCAGTGCTAGACCTACTACAGGACTCCCTAACTATGGCTACACCTTC; j_call: TRBJ1-2; clone_size: -; d_call: -; v_call: TRBV20-1; cdr3_length: 16
cdr3_aa: CAWNGEKAGGPSSYNEQFF; cdr3_nt: TGTGCCTGGAACGGGGAAAAAGCGGGGGGCCCTAGCTCCTACAATGAGCAGTTCTTC; j_call: TRBJ2-1; clone_size: -; d_call: TRBD2; v_call: TRBV30; cdr3_length: 19
cdr3_aa: CSAREGRGYTF; cdr3_nt: TGCAGTGCCCGGGAAGGACGAGGCTACACCTTC; j_call: TRBJ1-2; clone_size: -; d_call: -; v_call: TRBV20-1; cdr3_length: 11
cdr3_aa: CAISEPGRDEQFF; cdr3_nt: TGTGCCATCAGTGAGCCGGGAAGGGATGAGCAGTTCTTC; j_call: TRBJ2-1; clone_size: -; d_call: -; v_call: TRBV10-3; cdr3_length: 13
cdr3_aa: CASSGRTAEQYF; cdr3_nt: TGTGCCAGCAGTGGACGGACAGCCGAGCAGTACTTC; j_call: TRBJ2-7; clone_size: once; d_call: -; v_call: TRBV25-1; cdr3_length: 12
cdr3_aa: CASSDQGNSPLHF; cdr3_nt: TGTGCCAGCAGTGACCAGGGGAATTCACCCCTCCACTTT; j_call: TRBJ1-6; clone_size: -; d_call: -; v_call: TRBV6-6; cdr3_length: 13
cdr3_aa: CASSQDLVFSYNEQFF; cdr3_nt: TGCGCCAGCAGCCAAGACCTAGTCTTCTCCTACAATGAGCAGTTCTTC; j_call: TRBJ2-1; clone_size: -; d_call: -; v_call: TRBV4-1; cdr3_length: 16
cdr3_aa: CASSLGTSGRDTQYF; cdr3_nt: TGTGCCAGCAGTCTAGGGACTAGCGGTAGGGATACGCAGTATTTT; j_call: TRBJ2-3; clone_size: -; d_call: TRBD2; v_call: TRBV7-2; cdr3_length: 15
cdr3_aa: CASSYPGTYTF; cdr3_nt: TGTGCCAGCAGTTACCCCGGGACCTACACCTTC; j_call: TRBJ1-2; clone_size: once; d_call: -; v_call: TRBV6-2/TRBV6-3; cdr3_length: 11
cdr3_aa: CSVVGGFTGELFF; cdr3_nt: TGCAGCGTTGTAGGCGGCTTCACCGGGGAGCTGTTTTTT; j_call: TRBJ2-2; clone_size: -; d_call: -; v_call: TRBV29-1; cdr3_length: 13
cdr3_aa: CASSPGTSGGLETQYF; cdr3_nt: TGCGCCAGCAGCCCGGGGACTAGCGGGGGATTAGAGACCCAGTACTTC; j_call: TRBJ2-5; clone_size: -; d_call: TRBD2; v_call: TRBV5-1; cdr3_length: 16
cdr3_aa: CASSSLGGRLATEAFF; cdr3_nt: TGTGCCAGCAGCTCACTGGGGGGACGCCTTGCCACTGAAGCTTTCTTT; j_call: TRBJ1-1; clone_size: -; d_call: -; v_call: TRBV6-2/TRBV6-3; cdr3_length: 16
cdr3_aa: CASSTGAGATDTQYF; cdr3_nt: TGTGCCAGCAGCACAGGAGCGGGAGCGACAGATACGCAGTATTTT; j_call: TRBJ2-3; clone_size: -; d_call: TRBD2; v_call: TRBV7-3; cdr3_length: 15
cdr3_aa: CASSQAPRRTGLNEQFF; cdr3_nt: TGTGCCAGCAGCCAAGCACCCCGGAGGACTGGTCTCAATGAGCAGTTCTTC; j_call: TRBJ2-1; clone_size: once; d_call: -; v_call: TRBV4-2; cdr3_length: 17
cdr3_aa: CATPERDAYEQYF; cdr3_nt: TGTGCCACCCCCGAACGGGACGCCTACGAGCAGTACTTC; j_call: TRBJ2-7; clone_size: -; d_call: -; v_call: TRBV14; cdr3_length: 13
cdr3_aa: CASSTRTGGAKNIQYF; cdr3_nt: TGTGCCAGCAGCACCCGGACAGGGGGTGCCAAAAACATTCAGTACTTC; j_call: TRBJ2-4; clone_size: -; d_call: TRBD1; v_call: TRBV5-6; cdr3_length: 16
cdr3_aa: CASGPGQAYGYTF; cdr3_nt: TGTGCCAGCGGCCCCGGACAGGCCTATGGCTACACCTTC; j_call: TRBJ1-2; clone_size: -; d_call: TRBD1; v_call: TRBV7-2; cdr3_length: 13
cdr3_aa: CASSPLGTRLNEQFF; cdr3_nt: TGTGCCAGCTCGCCTCTCGGGACTAGACTCAATGAGCAGTTCTTC; j_call: TRBJ2-1; clone_size: -; d_call: TRBD2; v_call: TRBV18; cdr3_length: 15
cdr3_aa: CSARGYNEQFF; cdr3_nt: TGCAGTGCTAGGGGCTACAATGAGCAGTTCTTC; j_call: TRBJ2-1; clone_size: few; d_call: -; v_call: TRBV20-1; cdr3_length: 11
cdr3_aa: CAWGSGTYYNEQFF; cdr3_nt: TGTGCCTGGGGGTCCGGGACCTACTACAATGAGCAGTTCTTC; j_call: TRBJ2-1; clone_size: -; d_call: -; v_call: TRBV30; cdr3_length: 14